Reported below is one TCR beta chain. Its antigen is as yet unknown. Assay: immunoSEQ multiplex PCR; the TCRdb copy retains only in-frame clones and omits some. The sample includes 40,000 to 60,000 clones, roughly 84% seen only once; the top ten take about 20%. The CDR3 sequence is 21 residues long. Trimming at V came to 9 bases and at J to 4 bases, leaving 32 bases not matched to a gene. The V gene's germline CDR1 is SGDLS and CDR2 YYNGEE. This entry belongs to a study of T cell responses to AZD1222 COVID-19 vaccine. Study conclusions and caveats: Donors were mostly white British, more females; clonal diversity possibly underestimated. Spike-specific TCR breadth and depth grew following two AZD1222 doses. Dominant at 160-218 and 743-854, vaccine-associated CD4 TCRs also spanned spike. The repertoires were collected only after the peak T cell response.

The input for sequencing was peripheral blood, taken on day 0 of MenACWY control vaccination. The V and J genes are TRBV9 and TRBJ2-7; 9 bases map to TRBD2. This clonotype was sampled from an adult in good health. The CDR3 sequence is CANNRDRGLAGTEQGRYEQYF. The CDR3 nucleotides are TGTGCCAACAACCGGGACCGGGGGCTAGCGGGAACAGAACAGGGGCGTTACGAGCAGTACTTC.